The 3 T cell receptor beta chains below were found in one sample sequenced in a study of identifying expanded T cells in peripheral blood. Profiled with immunoSEQ multiplex PCR; TCRdb holds only in-frame clones, not every one. The sample contains some 75,000 clones, roughly 90% of which appear only once. The sample comprised blood. All receptors come from a person aged 18-70 years in good health.

The rearrangement links TRBV21-1 to TRBJ1-1. TRBV21-1 is given as a pseudogene. CDR3 length: 16 residues. CDR3 bases: TGTGCCAGCAGCAAGGACCCTCTTACCCCTAACACTGAAGCTTTCTTT. Translation: CASSKDPLTPNTEAFF.

This chain links TRBV5-1 with TRBJ2-2; no reliable D call. The ends were cut back, 0 bases at V and 7 bases at J, with 10 bases in the middle. This CDR3 comprises 14 residues. Per the germline V gene, CDR1 is SGHRS and CDR2 is YFSETQ. CDR3 in DNA: TGCGCCAGCAGCTTGGCCGAAGGGTACGGGGAGCTGTTTTTT. This gives the protein CASSLAEGYGELFF.

This clone was counted a single time. The V and J genes are TRBV7-2 and TRBJ2-7; 11 bases are a match to TRBD1. This CDR3 has 15 residues. CDR1 and CDR2 from the germline V gene are SGHTA and FQGNSA. V shed 5 bases, J shed 6 bases, and the junction held 9 bases outside the gene matches. CDR3 loop: CASSLDRGLGGEQYF. CDR3 nucleotides: TGTGCCAGCAGCCTGGACAGGGGGCTGGGTGGCGAGCAGTACTTC.